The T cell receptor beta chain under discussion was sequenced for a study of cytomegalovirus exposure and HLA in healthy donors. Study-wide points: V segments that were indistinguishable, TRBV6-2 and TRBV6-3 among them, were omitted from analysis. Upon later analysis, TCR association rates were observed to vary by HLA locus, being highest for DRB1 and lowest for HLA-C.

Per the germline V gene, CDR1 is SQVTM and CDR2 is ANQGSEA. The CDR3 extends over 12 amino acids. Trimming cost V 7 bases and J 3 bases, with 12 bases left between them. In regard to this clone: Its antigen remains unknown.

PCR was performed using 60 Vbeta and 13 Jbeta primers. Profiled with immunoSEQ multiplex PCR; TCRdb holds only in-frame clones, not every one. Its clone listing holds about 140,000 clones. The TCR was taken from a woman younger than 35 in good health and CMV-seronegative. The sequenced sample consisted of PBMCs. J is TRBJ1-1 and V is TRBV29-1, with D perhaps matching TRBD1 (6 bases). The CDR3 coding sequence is TGCAGCGCGGAGGACAGATACACTGAAGCTTTCTTT. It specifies CSAEDRYTEAFF.